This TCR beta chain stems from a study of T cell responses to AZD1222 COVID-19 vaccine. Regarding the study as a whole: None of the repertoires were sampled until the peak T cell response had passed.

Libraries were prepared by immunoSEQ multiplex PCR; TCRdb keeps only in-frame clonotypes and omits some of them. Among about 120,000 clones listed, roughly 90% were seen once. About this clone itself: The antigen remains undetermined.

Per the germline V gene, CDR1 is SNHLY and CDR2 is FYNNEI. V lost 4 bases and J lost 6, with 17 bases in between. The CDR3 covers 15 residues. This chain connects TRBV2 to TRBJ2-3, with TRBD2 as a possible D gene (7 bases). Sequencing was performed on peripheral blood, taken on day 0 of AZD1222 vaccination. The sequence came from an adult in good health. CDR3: CASSVRGAERDTQYF. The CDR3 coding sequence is TGTGCCAGCAGTGTCCGGGGGGCGGAAAGGGATACGCAGTATTTT. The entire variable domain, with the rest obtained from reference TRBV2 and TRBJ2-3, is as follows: EPEVTQTPSHQVTQMGQEVILRCVPISNHLYFYWYRQILGQKVEFLVSFYNNEISEKSEIFDDQFSVERPDGSNFTLKIRSTKLEDSAMYFCASSVRGAERDTQYFGPGTRLTVL.